The clone carrying this TCR beta chain turned up a few times. Its specificity is unknown. This record comes from a study of regulatory T cells in long-lasting Graves disease. Study conclusions and caveats: Among the persistent patients, 2,741 public clonotypes were shared, more than the approximately 960 shared among new patients.

Indicated time point: newly diagnosed GD, antithyroid drugs for less than 3 months. Extracted PBMC RNA gave rise to the TCR library. This CDR3 contains 18 residues. V lost 5 bases and J 2 bases, leaving 19 bases between the germline ends. Per the germline V gene, CDR1 is MNHEY and CDR2 is SVGEGT. According to the study, TCR beta libraries were built with iRepertoire HTBI primers and CDR3-region Arm-PCR. From the multiplex PCR reads, TCRdb called clonotypes with MiXCR, one entry per CDR3 protein. The sample lists about 430,000 distinct CDR3 sequences, over 14% occurring once. The same data also contributed to another study, on T cells in Graves' hyperthyroidism and ophthalmopathy.

Sample: peripheral blood mononuclear cells (PBMCs), taken at new diagnosis, from a patient treated with antithyroid drugs. The chain carries TRBV6-2 or TRBV6-3 and TRBJ2-6; maybe TRBD1 (6 bases). This sequence originates from a middle-aged woman with Graves disease. CDR3 DNA: TGTGCCAGCAGTACCCAATCCCCACAGGGTGCTGGGGCCAACGTCCTGACTTTC. It specifies CASSTQSPQGAGANVLTF.